Listed here are 6 T cell receptor beta chains from one sample, sequenced in a study of OX40 agonist ivuxolimab in advanced cancers. Only in-frame clones appear in the TCRdb table, and some are missing; sequencing was by immunoSEQ multiplex PCR. The sample gives some 100,000 clones, 94% of which show up once; around 2.8% is in the top ten. Sample: CD4+ or CD8+ T cells sorted from blood, taken in a trial of the OX40 agonist ivuxolimab. Receptors originate from an adult with an advanced solid tumor such as melanoma, head and neck, liver or kidney cancer.

The chain is built from TRBV4-1 and TRBJ1-2, with D maybe TRBD1 (6 bases). The CDR3 runs to 16 residues. CDR1 MGHRA and CDR2 YSYEKL come from the germline V gene. Trimming stripped 0 bases from V and 5 bases from J, with 16 bases between. The CDR3 DNA is TGCGCCAGCAGCCAAGATGGGGGCCCAGGGAAGTATGGCTACACCTTC. It translates to CASSQDGGPGKYGYTF.

This chain connects TRBV2 to TRBJ2-7; D gene uncertain. The CDR3 loop spans 12 amino acids. Trimming stripped 5 bases from V and 3 bases from J, with 8 bases between. In germline, CDR1 is SNHLY, CDR2 FYNNEI. CDR3 DNA: TGTGCCAGCAGTCTCGCCGACTACGAGCAGTACTTC. It is translated as CASSLADYEQYF.

The chain couples TRBV7-9 to TRBJ1-2, with D hard to call. Germline CDR1 reads SEHNR; CDR2 reads FQNEAQ (reference sequence). The V end lost 5 bases, the J end lost 7 bases, and 17 bases lay between the germline ends. The CDR3 contains 14 residues. The CDR3 DNA follows: TGTGCCAGCAGCCAAGATGAGCTGTGGACTGGCTACACCTTC. This codes for CASSQDELWTGYTF.

This sequence joins TRBV9 and TRBJ2-7, with no clear D. This CDR3 contains 15 residues. Germline loops: CDR1 SGDLS, CDR2 YYNGEE. V shed 0 bases and J shed 1 base, with 11 bases lying between them. The CDR3 bases are TGTGCCAGCAGCGTAGTGGCGGCCCCATCCTACGAGCAGTACTTC. This translates into CASSVVAAPSYEQYF.

V and J are TRBV27 and TRBJ2-1; D is perhaps TRBD1 (6 bases). The CDR3 has 16 amino acids. Germline V lookup: CDR1 MNHEY, CDR2 SMNVEV (reference sequence). The V and J ends lost 4 bases and 4 bases respectively, with 17 bases between them. CDR3 nucleotide sequence: TGTGCCAGCAGTTACGGGACAAGACGACGTTACAATGAGCAGTTCTTC. This sequence encodes CASSYGTRRRYNEQFF.

The V gene is TRBV27, the J gene TRBJ2-7; D not certain. The CDR3 is made up of 12 amino acids. Germline CDR1 reads MNHEY; CDR2 reads SMNVEV (reference sequence). With 5 bases removed from V and 4 bases from J, the gap between germline ends came to 9 bases. The CDR3 sequence is CASSRTLYEQYF. In DNA form, the CDR3 reads TGTGCCAGCAGTCGGACGTTGTACGAGCAGTACTTC.